The text below deals with one T cell receptor beta chain. The table lists this clonotype with many counts. Its antigen is currently not known. Base qualities are not provided; no much larger clone lies one nucleotide away. The data are from a study of blood T cells in healthy people across ages (dated by TCRdb to between 2015 and 2017). Looking at the study overall: In model experiments, template switching captured roughly one uniquely barcoded TCR beta cDNA molecule for every two T cells. Using deep sequencing normalized with unique cDNA molecular identifiers, the study measured how TCR beta repertoire diversity changes with age. The donors were split into four age groups: young (average about 16 years), middle-aged (nearly 40), aged (around 67) and long-lived (under 85). To avoid experimental bias, donors of different ages were randomly spread across the sequencing lanes. For two donors (one aged 18 to 30 and one aged 80 or older), the study analyzed two additional independent replicas of 1 million unique cDNA reads from the same blood draw. What the authors observed across the whole study: There was a strong correlation between observed TCR beta diversity and the percentage of naive T cells measured by flow cytometry. Total diversity estimates from one million sequenced T cells were considered lower bounds and underestimates. The long-lived group showed more naive CD4+ T cells, fewer expanded clones and increased TCR diversity than the aged group, suggesting age selection. Observed TCR beta diversity per million T cells fell roughly linearly with age, and a significant reduction was already apparent by age around 44. Bulk unsorted PBMC profiling prevented conclusive comparison of naive and antigen-experienced compartments. Donor CMV infection status was unknown, potentially confounding age-related changes in expanded clonotypes.

The approximately 41 donors, aged about 6 to 95 years, were systemically healthy Caucasian individuals from Russia. Each donor gave approximately 9.4 milliliters of peripheral blood, drawn into EDTA-treated Vacutainer tubes. PBMCs were isolated by Ficoll-Paque density-gradient centrifugation, with at least 6.5 million obtained per sample. Total RNA was extracted from PBMCs with Trizol reagent, with at least 5.5 micrograms obtained per sample. Naive CD45RAhigh/CD27high T cell percentages were measured by flow cytometry on a PBMC aliquot from every donor. The library was obtained by 5' RACE. A second PCR of roughly 7 to 11 cycles was run with a J-beta primer mix and a sample-barcoded 5' primer. A template-switch 5' adaptor carrying 12 random nucleotides introduced a unique molecular identifier onto each TCR beta cDNA molecule. Each sample yielded at least 2.5 million CDR3-containing paired-end reads. First-strand cDNA was synthesized from all RNA with the Mint cDNA synthesis kit, primed by a TRBC-specific oligonucleotide. All cDNA was treated with uracil-DNA glycosylase and then went through a first 18-cycle PCR with the universal primers M1SS and BC2_uni_R. Per the source publication's procedure: Normalization of each sample was performed by random selection of 1 million high-quality reads, each carrying a distinct molecular identifier. Reads sharing molecular identifiers were discarded rather than binned into consensus sequences. MiTCR, run with a Q25 quality threshold and the strictest error-elimination algorithm, handled CDR3 identification, clonotype clustering and error correction. Lower-bound total TCR beta diversity was estimated with a nonparametric unseen species model using Euler transformation. TCRdb's own reprocessing of the public reads used fastp at Q25 and MiXCR and kept productive beta chains. Each entry is one CDR3 protein sequence, shown with its most common DNA and genes. The V and J calls reflect TCRdb's pipeline rather than the authors' work. This sample holds roughly 1.9 million distinct CDR3 sequences; about 39% were observed only once. The ten largest clones capture about 21% of the sample.

Trimming at the junction amounts to 5 bases on V and 7 bases on J, and the germline ends lie 14 bases apart. CDR1 and CDR2, looked up from the germline V gene, are SGHVS and FNYEAQ. The CDR3 sequence holds 13 residues, the cysteine and phenylalanine included. The kept DNA is CDR3 alone, 39 bases in frame from the first base. Sequenced sample: blood. The rearranged chain carries TRBV7-6 and TRBJ1-2; TRBD1 is perhaps the D gene, given 5 matching bases. This clonotype was obtained from a human donor in good health. The sequenced DNA is TGTGCCAGCAGCCCCCTGGGGGGGTCTGGCTACACCTTC. Its translation is CASSPLGGSGYTF.